The T cell receptor (beta chain) described here comes from a study of beta chain features in type 1 diabetes. Comment on this clone: Its antigen is still unknown.

General study results and limits: Patients' naive, central memory and regulatory TCRB repertoires appeared more alike than those of healthy donors. Across all four CD4+ subsets, people with type 1 diabetes showed modestly shorter TCRB CDR3s.

Expressed TCRB transcripts were sequenced after all isolated RNA was converted to cDNA. Profiled with immunoSEQ multiplex PCR; TCRdb holds only in-frame clones, not every one. Altogether fewer than 350,000 clones are present, 15% being singletons, with the ten largest covering approximately 0.015%. The sample comprised naive CD4+ T cells from blood. The receptor was isolated from a man younger than 35 with type 1 diabetes.

The CDR3, as DNA: TGTGCCAGTTGCCGACGGAGCTCTGGGGCCAACGTCCTGACTTTC. Translating it yields CASCRRSSGANVLTF. J is TRBJ2-6 and V is TRBV19; D call uncertain. With 8 bases removed from V and 0 bases from J, the gap between germline ends came to 11 bases. The CDR3 has 15 residues. Germline CDR1 and CDR2: LNHDA and SQIVND (reference sequence).